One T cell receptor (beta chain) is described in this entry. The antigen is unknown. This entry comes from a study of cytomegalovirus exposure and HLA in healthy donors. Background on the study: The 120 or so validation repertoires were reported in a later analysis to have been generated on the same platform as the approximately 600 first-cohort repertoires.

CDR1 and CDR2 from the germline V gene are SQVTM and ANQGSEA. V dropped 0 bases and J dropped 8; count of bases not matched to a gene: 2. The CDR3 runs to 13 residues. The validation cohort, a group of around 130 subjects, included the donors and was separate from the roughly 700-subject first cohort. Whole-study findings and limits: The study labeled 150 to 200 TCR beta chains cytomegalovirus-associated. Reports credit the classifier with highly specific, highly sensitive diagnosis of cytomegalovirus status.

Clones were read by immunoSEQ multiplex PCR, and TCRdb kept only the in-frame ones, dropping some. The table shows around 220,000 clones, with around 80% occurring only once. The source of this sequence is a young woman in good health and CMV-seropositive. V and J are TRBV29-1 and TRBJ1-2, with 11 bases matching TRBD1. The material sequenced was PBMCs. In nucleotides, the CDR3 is TGCAGCGTTGAAGAGGACAGGGGGCACGGCTACACCTTC. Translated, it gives CSVEEDRGHGYTF.